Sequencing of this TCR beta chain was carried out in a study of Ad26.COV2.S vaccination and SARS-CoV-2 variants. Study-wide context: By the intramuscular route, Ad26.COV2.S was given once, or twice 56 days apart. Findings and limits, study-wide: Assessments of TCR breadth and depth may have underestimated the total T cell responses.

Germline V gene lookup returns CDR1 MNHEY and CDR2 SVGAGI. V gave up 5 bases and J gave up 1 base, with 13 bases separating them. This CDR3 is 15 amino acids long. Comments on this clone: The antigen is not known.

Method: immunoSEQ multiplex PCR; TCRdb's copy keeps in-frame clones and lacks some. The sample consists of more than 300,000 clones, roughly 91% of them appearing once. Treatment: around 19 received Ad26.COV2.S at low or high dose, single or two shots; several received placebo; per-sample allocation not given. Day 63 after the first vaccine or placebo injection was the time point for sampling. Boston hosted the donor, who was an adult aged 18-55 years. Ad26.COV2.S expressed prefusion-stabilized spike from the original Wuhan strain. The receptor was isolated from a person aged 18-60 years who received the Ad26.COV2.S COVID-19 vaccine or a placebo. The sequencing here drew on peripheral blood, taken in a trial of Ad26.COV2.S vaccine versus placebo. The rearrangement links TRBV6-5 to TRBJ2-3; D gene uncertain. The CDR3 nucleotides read TGTGCCAGCAGTCGAGTACGCTCTGGCACAGATACGCAGTATTTT. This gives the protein CASSRVRSGTDTQYF.